This TCR beta chain stems from a study of prognosis after radiotherapy for stage I lung cancer. Study at large: Enrolled patients comprised about 14 with newly diagnosed primary stage I lung tumors and roughly 5 with oligometastatic NSCLC after surgical resection of the primary tumor. Radiotherapy preceded distant metastases in a handful of patients (median roughly 7 months); under 16 showed no significant progression.

The CDR3 contains 16 residues. Trimming pared 4 bases from V and 0 bases from J, leaving 13 bases between. Germline V gene lookup returns CDR1 SGHKS and CDR2 YYEKEE (reference sequence). General study points: The median unique TCR clone count dropped from about 9,200 to 6,500 after stereotactic body radiation therapy.

Researchers used two-round multiplex PCR to amplify TCR beta CDR3 starting from genomic DNA. Specific primers for each TRBV and TRBJ gene were what first-round PCR used. MiXCR, run by TCRdb on the multiplex PCR reads, gives a single entry per CDR3 protein. The profile shows 12,000 to 15,000 distinct CDR3 sequences, 50% of them singletons. In its sample, this clonotype was seen many times. Its antigen is currently unknown. The TCR comes from a donor of 50 years or more with non-small cell lung cancer. The rearrangement uses TRBV5-5 and TRBJ2-2, with D perhaps matching TRBD2 (6 bases). The material sequenced was PBMCs, taken before or after stereotactic body radiation therapy (not recorded which). CDR3: CASSGGTSTNTGELFF. DNA for the CDR3: TGTGCCAGCAGCGGCGGGACTTCCACGAACACCGGGGAGCTGTTTTTT.